The T cell receptor beta chain described here comes from a study of control samples from healthy donors and cancer patients. Assay: immunoSEQ multiplex PCR; the TCRdb copy retains only in-frame clones and omits some. The sample shows about 150,000 clones, over 85% of them seen only once. The germline gives CDR1 MDHEN, CDR2 SYDVKM. Trimming pared 4 bases from V and 1 base from J, leaving 8 bases between. This CDR3 is built from 14 residues. This clonotype originated in a man aged 35 to 55 in good health. Sequencing was carried out using blood. This chain uses TRBV28 with TRBJ1-3; possibly TRBD1 for D (5 bases). As DNA, the CDR3 is TGTGCCAGCAGTTCAGGGTTATCTGGAAACACCATATATTTT. Protein: CASSSGLSGNTIYF.